Sequencing of this TCR beta chain was carried out in a study of cytomegalovirus exposure and HLA in healthy donors. Study-level results: In a later analysis, at a false discovery rate of 0.05, over 15,000 TCR beta sequences were associated with HLA alleles. Earlier results showed most TCR beta V segments being productive about 90% or about 30% of the time.

CDR3 length equals 15 residues. Trimming shortened V by 4 bases and J by 0 bases, and 8 bases separated the two germline ends. Germline V gene lookup returns CDR1 SGHNT and CDR2 YYREEE (reference sequence). This clone occurred a few times. Its antigen is undetermined. The PCR employed 60 Vbeta primers together with 13 Jbeta primers. Original analysis: Unique TCR beta chains totaled approximately 83 million in a later count, with roughly 11 million of them shared. Data came from immunoSEQ multiplex PCR; TCRdb stores just in-frame clones and leaves some out. V and J calls and clone size are copied from that table; D and trimming were computed from the DNA. The sample includes about 120,000 clones, approximately 76% of them seen just once.

Material for sequencing was PBMCs. The chain uses TRBV5-4 and TRBJ1-6, with D tentatively TRBD1 (5 bases). This TCR came from a man between 60 and 75 years old in good health and CMV-seropositive. CDR3 coding DNA: TGTGCCAGCAGCAGACAGAGCTCCTATAATTCACCCCTCCACTTT. This codes for CASSRQSSYNSPLHF.